These 29 T cell receptor beta chains were all obtained from the same sample, sequenced in a study of radiotherapy plus CTLA-4 blockade in lung cancer. TCRdb's table, derived via immunoSEQ multiplex PCR, lists solely in-frame clones and lacks some. The sample includes roughly 59,000 clones, about 72% of them seen just once. This material consisted of peripheral blood, taken from a patient treated with radiotherapy plus ipilimumab. The receptors shown here come from a human donor with non-small cell lung cancer whose response to radiotherapy plus ipilimumab could not be evaluated.

This chain uses TRBV5-4 with TRBJ2-5; D possibly corresponds to TRBD1 (5 bases). The CDR3 is 14 residues long. Germline lookup yields CDR1 SGHNT and CDR2 YYREEE (reference sequence). V shed 2 bases and J shed 2 bases, with 10 bases lying between them. The CDR3 DNA follows: TGTGCCAGCAGCTTCGGACAAGTTCAAGAGACCCAGTACTTC. It specifies CASSFGQVQETQYF.

The V and J genes are TRBV2 and TRBJ2-5; perhaps TRBD2 as D (5 bases). Trimming took off 5 bases at V and 5 bases at J, with 12 bases between the two ends. Germline CDR1 is SNHLY and CDR2 is FYNNEI. This CDR3 spans 13 amino acids. DNA for the CDR3: TGTGCCAGCAGTCCCGGGATTTGGGAGACCCAGTACTTC. Protein: CASSPGIWETQYF.

This rearrangement joins TRBV5-1 to TRBJ2-3; D perhaps matches TRBD2 (6 bases). V lost 2 bases to trimming and J lost 4 bases, with 11 bases between them. Germline lookup yields CDR1 SGHRS and CDR2 YFSETQ. The CDR3 has 14 amino acids. Here the CDR3 DNA reads TGCGCCAGCAGCTTCGGGAGCTCCGCAGATACGCAGTATTTT. Protein: CASSFGSSADTQYF.

The chain employs TRBV9 and TRBJ2-1, with TRBD2 matching 8 bases. The germline V gene encodes CDR1 SGDLS and CDR2 YYNGEE. The CDR3 covers 12 residues. Unmatched junction bases numbered 3, after V lost 3 bases and J lost 10 bases. The CDR3 nucleotides read TGTGCCAGCAGCGCAACTAGCGGCGAGCAGTTCTTC. Translated, it gives CASSATSGEQFF.

The CDR3 DNA is TGTGCCAGCTCACCAGCAACTAGCGGGGCGCGCCAAGAGACCCAGTACTTC. It is translated as CASSPATSGARQETQYF. This chain links TRBV18 with TRBJ2-5, with 10 positions matching TRBD2. V shed 2 bases, J shed 1 base, and the junction held 7 bases outside the gene matches. The CDR3 contains 17 residues. In germline, CDR1 is KGHSH, CDR2 LQKENI.

The sample holds one count of this clone. The chain recombines TRBV5-6 with TRBJ2-3; TRBD1 might be the D (6 bases). Germline V CDR1 and CDR2: SGHDT, YYEEEE. Trimming removed 4 bases at V and 5 bases at J, with 17 bases between. This CDR3 spans 15 amino acids. CDR3 residues: CASSPGWGRGDTQYF. The CDR3 region has the DNA TGTGCCAGCAGCCCGGGGTGGGGGCGCGGAGATACGCAGTATTTT.

The J gene is TRBJ2-3, the V gene TRBV18; possibly TRBD1 for D (5 bases). V was shortened by 2 bases and J by 0 bases, with 9 bases between the two germline ends. Germline values: CDR1 KGHSH, CDR2 LQKENI. The CDR3 has 15 residues. DNA of the CDR3: TGTGCCAGCTCACCAAGACAGCTGAGCACAGATACGCAGTATTTT. It translates to CASSPRQLSTDTQYF.

The genes are TRBV7-9 and TRBJ2-7; maybe TRBD2 (6 bases). The CDR3 has 16 residues. The V end was cut by 1 base, the J end by 4 bases, with 17 bases between. Germline V CDR1 and CDR2: SEHNR, FQNEAQ (reference sequence). The chain's CDR3 is CASSLDPGTGRYEQYF. The CDR3 DNA follows: TGTGCCAGCAGCTTAGACCCCGGGACTGGAAGATACGAGCAGTACTTC.

V gene TRBV7-9 combines with J gene TRBJ1-2; D is unclear. The V end lost 7 bases, the J end lost 14 bases, and 20 bases lay between the germline ends. The germline V gene has CDR1 SEHNR and CDR2 FQNEAQ (reference sequence). This CDR3 region has 12 residues. The CDR3 spells CASTSSGQAKTF. DNA of the CDR3: TGTGCCAGCACCTCAAGCGGCCAGGCAAAGACCTTC. Together with reference TRBV7-9 and TRBJ1-2, the CDR3 gives the full variable domain: DTGVSQNPRHKITKRGQNVTFRCDPISEHNRLYWYRQTLGQGPEFLTYFQNEAQLEKSRLLSDRFSAERPKGSFSTLEIQRTEQGDSAMYLCASTSSGQAKTFGSGTRLTVV.

The chain couples TRBV11-2 to TRBJ1-2; no firm D call. Germline V gives CDR1 SGHAT, CDR2 FQNNGV. The V end lost 3 bases, the J end lost 7 bases, and 15 bases lay between the germline ends. The CDR3 is 14 amino acids. The CDR3 nucleotides are TGTGCCAGCAGCTTTTCTGAGGGCGGAGTTGGCTACACCTTC. This gives the protein CASSFSEGGVGYTF.

The V call is TRBV19, the J call TRBJ1-5; D unclear. Germline V gene lookup returns CDR1 LNHDA and CDR2 SQIVND (reference sequence). Trimming stripped 3 bases from V and 6 bases from J, with 15 bases between. CDR3 length: 15 amino acids. The CDR3 DNA sequence: TGTGCCAGTAGTATTCGTCCGGTAGTCGGTCAGCCCCAGCATTTT. As protein: CASSIRPVVGQPQHF.

This chain links TRBV19 with TRBJ2-3; weak D call: TRBD2 (6 bases). Trimming shortened V by 3 bases and J by 3 bases, and 16 bases separated the two germline ends. Germline CDR1 and CDR2: LNHDA and SQIVND (reference sequence). This CDR3 has 16 amino acids. CDR3 DNA: TGTGCCAGTAGTATGTTTCGGGGAGGCTTGACAGATACGCAGTATTTT. Protein sequence: CASSMFRGGLTDTQYF.

The genes are TRBV9 and TRBJ2-5; the D gene is possibly TRBD1 (6 bases). This CDR3 has 14 amino acids. The V gene's germline CDR1 is SGDLS and CDR2 YYNGEE. Trimming stripped 1 base from V and 4 bases from J, with 11 bases between. The CDR3 loop is CASSVWAGVETQYF. In nucleotides, the CDR3 is TGTGCCAGCAGCGTATGGGCAGGGGTAGAGACCCAGTACTTC.

In this sample, this clone turned up once. The CDR3 spells CASSFRDRTDYEQYF. For the CDR3, the DNA is TGCGCCAGCAGCTTCCGGGACAGGACCGACTACGAGCAGTACTTC. The chain joins TRBV5-1 to TRBJ2-7; TRBD1 matches 8 bases. This CDR3 comprises 15 residues. J gave up 3 bases and V 2 bases, and 7 bases lay outside the gene matches. Germline CDR1 and CDR2: SGHRS and YFSETQ.

This chain uses TRBV19 with TRBJ1-2, with D possibly matching TRBD1 (5 bases). This CDR3 contains 15 residues. Trimming removed 4 bases from V and 0 bases from J, with 12 bases in between. Germline values: CDR1 LNHDA, CDR2 SQIVND (reference sequence). CDR3 nucleotides: TGTGCCAGTAGTACCTCGACAGATACTAACTATGGCTACACCTTC. Its translation is CASSTSTDTNYGYTF.

This clone was counted only a few times. The chain links TRBV7-6 to TRBJ1-1, with D possibly matching TRBD1 (6 bases). The germline V gene encodes CDR1 SGHVS and CDR2 FNYEAQ. V was cut by 3 bases and J by 0 bases, with 8 bases left in between. The CDR3 has 14 residues. The CDR3 nucleotides read TGTGCCAGCAGCTTGGACAGCGTGAACACTGAAGCTTTCTTT. The encoded protein is CASSLDSVNTEAFF.

This chain joins TRBV7-2 and TRBJ2-7; 9 nucleotides align to TRBD1. This CDR3 has 14 residues. Germline assignment: CDR1 SGHTA and CDR2 FQGNSA. Trimming cost V 2 bases and J 3 bases; bases outside gene matches: 2. As DNA, the CDR3 is TGTGCCAGCAGCTTATGGGACAGGGACTACGAGCAGTACTTC. It translates to CASSLWDRDYEQYF.

The rearrangement uses TRBV4-3 and TRBJ2-3; TRBD1 matches 7 bases. With 4 bases clipped from V and 9 bases from J, the junction kept 10 bases outside the gene matches. There are 14 residues in the CDR3. The V gene's germline CDR1 is LGHNA and CDR2 YSLEER. CDR3 region: CASSPRQGVDTQYF. CDR3 nucleotide sequence: TGCGCCAGCAGCCCCCGACAGGGAGTTGACACGCAGTATTTT.

The V call is TRBV5-1, the J call TRBJ2-6; D might be TRBD2 (5 bases). V lost 2 bases, J lost 2 bases, and 17 bases lay in between. CDR1 is SGHRS, CDR2 YFSETQ, per germline. This CDR3 is 18 amino acids long. In nucleotides, the CDR3 is TGCGCCAGCAGCTTAAATCTCGGAGGCACACCTGGGGCCAACGTCCTGACTTTC. Translated: CASSLNLGGTPGANVLTF.

The CDR3 DNA reads as TGTGCCAGCTCACCCAGGTACGAGGGAGATACGCAGTATTTT. It specifies CASSPRYEGDTQYF. This chain connects TRBV18 to TRBJ2-3; weak D call: TRBD2 (5 bases). The CDR3 extends over 14 amino acids. CDR1 and CDR2 (germline): KGHSH, LQKENI. Deletions cut 3 bases from V and 5 bases from J, with 12 bases between.

The rearrangement uses TRBV7-9 and TRBJ2-1; D perhaps matches TRBD2 (5 bases). Per the germline V gene, CDR1 is SEHNR and CDR2 is FQNEAQ (reference sequence). The V end lost 1 base, the J end lost 5 bases, and 9 bases lay between the germline ends. The CDR3 is 14 residues long. The CDR3 is CASSLGGLHNEQFF. CDR3 coding DNA: TGTGCCAGCAGCTTAGGAGGGCTCCACAATGAGCAGTTCTTC.

The rearrangement joins TRBV9 to TRBJ1-6; the D is unclear. This CDR3 has 14 amino acids. V lost 4 bases to trimming and J lost 14 bases, with 19 bases between them. The germline gives CDR1 SGDLS, CDR2 YYNGEE. CDR3 coding DNA: TGTGCCAGCAGCCCCACCGGGTCTAACGGGGCCCTCCACTTT. Its translation: CASSPTGSNGALHF.

This clone was detected a few times. The chain couples TRBV7-2 to TRBJ2-7; 7 bases map to TRBD2. Germline CDR1 is SGHTA and CDR2 is FQGNSA. The CDR3 spans 15 residues. V shed 2 bases and J 4 bases; nucleotides not matched to a gene: 8. CDR3 sequence: CASSLFSASGYEQYF. In nucleotides, the CDR3 is TGTGCCAGCAGCTTATTCTCGGCTAGCGGATACGAGCAGTACTTC.

V is TRBV7-2 and J is TRBJ2-5, with TRBD1 matching 9 bases. Germline V lookup: CDR1 SGHTA, CDR2 FQGNSA. The length of the CDR3 is 15 residues. The junction had 6 bases not matched to a gene; V was cut back by 5 bases and J by 2 bases. For the CDR3, the DNA is TGTGCCAGCAGCCCGGACAGGGGATTACAAGAGACCCAGTACTTC. It codes for CASSPDRGLQETQYF.

This chain connects TRBV18 to TRBJ2-7; possibly TRBD1 for D (6 bases). CDR1 KGHSH and CDR2 LQKENI come from the germline V gene. The V gene lost 0 bases and the J gene lost 6 bases, with 12 bases spanning the gap. The CDR3 contains 14 residues. The CDR3 is CASSPPTGIREQYF. The CDR3 bases are TGTGCCAGCTCACCACCGACAGGCATTCGCGAGCAGTACTTC. Filled out from reference TRBV18 and TRBJ2-7, the complete variable domain reads NAGVMQNPRHLVRRRGQEARLRCSPMKGHSHVYWYRQLPEEGLKFMVYLQKENIIDESGMPKERFSAEFPKEGPSILRIQQVVRGDSAAYFCASSPPTGIREQYFGPGTRLTVT.

The V call is TRBV30, the J call TRBJ1-1, with a possible D match to TRBD1 (5 bases). With 4 bases removed from V and 12 bases from J, the gap between germline ends came to 18 bases. The CDR3 length is 12 residues. Germline V gene data show CDR1 as GTSNPN and CDR2 as SVGIG (reference sequence). The CDR3 here is CAWTGRVPGSFF. As DNA, the CDR3 is TGTGCCTGGACAGGCAGGGTTCCCGGATCTTTCTTT.

The chain carries TRBV7-9 and TRBJ2-7, with 9 bases identical to TRBD1. Unmatched junction bases numbered 6, after V lost 3 bases and J lost 6 bases. The CDR3 has 14 residues. CDR1 SEHNR and CDR2 FQNEAQ come from the germline V gene (reference sequence). DNA of the CDR3: TGTGCCAGCAGCTTCAGGACAGGGGAAAGCGAGCAGTACTTC. Residues: CASSFRTGESEQYF.

The chain has TRBV5-1 and TRBJ2-1, with 7 nucleotides matching TRBD2. Germline values: CDR1 SGHRS, CDR2 YFSETQ. The CDR3 loop spans 15 amino acids. With 4 bases clipped from V and 2 bases from J, the junction kept 6 bases outside the gene matches. CDR3 loop: CASSPGLVTYNEQFF. Written as DNA, the CDR3 is TGCGCCAGCAGCCCCGGACTAGTGACCTACAATGAGCAGTTCTTC.

V is TRBV7-9 and J is TRBJ2-3, with unresolved D. Germline CDR1 reads SEHNR; CDR2 reads FQNEAQ (reference sequence). Between the trimmed V and J ends, which lost 2 bases and 7 bases, there was a span of 7 bases. CDR3 length: 12 residues. The CDR3 coding sequence is TGTGCCAGCAGCTTACAGGATTATACGCAGTATTTT. Translation: CASSLQDYTQYF.